Sequencing of this TCR beta chain was carried out in a study of T-cell memory formation after mild COVID-19. Findings and limits, study-wide: The second-wave clones peaking on day 37 were not confirmed as SARS-CoV-2-specific.

MiXCR, run by TCRdb on the 5' RACE reads, gives a single entry per CDR3 protein. The table lists roughly 190,000 distinct CDR3 sequences, roughly a tenth of them singletons. Worth noting for this clonotype: No antigen is known for it.

This CDR3 has 14 residues. With 3 bases clipped from V and 2 bases from J, the junction kept 4 bases outside the gene matches. Germline CDR1 DFQATT, CDR2 SNEGSKA (reference sequence). The chain has TRBV20-1 and TRBJ2-3; TRBD2 matches at 8 bases. The sequence was obtained from a young man who had mild COVID-19 (a few samples of this study predate the infection). Cell type and time point are not known. Sequenced sample: PBMCs or a T cell subset sorted from them (not recorded which). CDR3 loop: CSARELAATDTQYF. The CDR3 DNA reads TGCAGTGCTAGGGAACTAGCGGCCACAGATACGCAGTATTTT.